Below, 17 T cell receptor beta chains from the same sample are listed, as sequenced in a study of cytomegalovirus exposure and HLA in healthy donors. The PCR used 60 Vbeta and 13 Jbeta primers. The method was immunoSEQ multiplex PCR; TCRdb's version includes in-frame clones alone and lacks a portion of them. The table has about 74,000 clones, 65% to 80% seen once; the top ten hold 11%. What was sequenced was PBMCs. These receptors were obtained from a woman aged 40 to 50 in good health and CMV-seropositive.

The table lists this clone with a count of one. The CDR3 sequence: CASSPSGGAPYNEQFF. CDR3 sequence (DNA): TGTGCCAGCAGTCCAAGCGGGGGGGCGCCCTACAATGAGCAGTTCTTC. The rearrangement links TRBV5-4 to TRBJ2-1; TRBD2 matches at 10 bases. This CDR3 has 16 residues. The germline V gene has CDR1 SGHNT and CDR2 YYREEE (reference sequence). V was pared by 5 bases and J by 2 bases, with 7 bases of the junction left unmatched.

This clone was seen a single time. The chain employs TRBV6-6 and TRBJ1-2; maybe TRBD1 (5 bases). CDR1 is MNHNY and CDR2 is SVGAGI in the germline V gene (reference sequence). The CDR3 extends over 14 amino acids. V lost 5 bases and J 5 bases, leaving 15 bases between the germline ends. This chain's CDR3 is CASSGREGGYGYTF. The CDR3 coding sequence is TGTGCCAGCAGTGGCAGGGAGGGTGGGTATGGCTACACCTTC.

DNA of the CDR3: TGTGCCAGCAGCGAAGCGGGGTTTAATGAAAAACTGTTTTTT. It translates to CASSEAGFNEKLFF. The chain carries TRBV9 and TRBJ1-4; D is uncertain. V shed 3 bases and J shed 4 bases, with 10 bases lying between them. Germline assignment: CDR1 SGDLS and CDR2 YYNGEE. CDR3 size: 14 residues.

This clone was seen more than once but under ten times. The rearrangement links TRBV10-1 to TRBJ2-7, with D possibly TRBD2 on 6 matching bases. V lost 0 bases and J 4 bases, leaving 13 bases between the germline ends. This CDR3 is 15 amino acids long. Looked up from germline, CDR1 is WNHNN and CDR2 is SYGVQD (reference sequence). The CDR3 DNA reads as TGCGCCAGCAGTGAGTCCCCGGGAGTGAGGTACGAGCAGTACTTC. Translation gives CASSESPGVRYEQYF.

This clone was counted a few times. J is TRBJ1-1 and V is TRBV6-1, with D possibly being TRBD1 (6 bases). Trimming pared 5 bases from V and 3 bases from J, leaving 13 bases between. Germline CDR1 reads MNHNS; CDR2 reads SASEGT. The CDR3 runs to 14 residues. The CDR3: CASSITAGDTEAFF. The CDR3 DNA reads TGTGCCAGCAGTATAACCGCAGGGGACACTGAAGCTTTCTTT.

This clone was seen once. This chain links TRBV4-1 with TRBJ1-4; 7 bases line up with TRBD1. The ends lost 1 base at V and 4 bases at J; junction bases unmatched: 3. The CDR3 is made up of 15 amino acids. The germline gives CDR1 MGHRA, CDR2 YSYEKL. CDR3 amino acids: CASSQVQGVNEKLFF. The CDR3 DNA is TGCGCCAGCAGCCAAGTTCAGGGGGTTAATGAAAAACTGTTTTTT.

The chain employs TRBV6-5 and TRBJ1-2; no clear D gene. The CDR3 is 13 amino acids. From germline, CDR1 is MNHEY and CDR2 SVGAGI. Trimming pared 8 bases from V and 2 bases from J, leaving 12 bases between. The CDR3 loop is CASREERNYGYTF. The CDR3 region has the DNA TGTGCCAGCCGGGAGGAACGGAACTATGGCTACACCTTC.

Worth noting for this clone: The junction shows a germline mismatch at one end, possibly a read error. The J gene is TRBJ1-2, the V gene TRBV30; D might be TRBD1 (5 bases). Germline CDR1 is GTSNPN and CDR2 is SVGIG (reference sequence). This CDR3 comprises 11 residues. DNA of the CDR3: TGTGCCTGGGAGACAGTGTCTTACTACCCCTTC. Protein: CAWETVSYYPF.

The chain is built from TRBV5-8 and TRBJ1-5, with a weak D call TRBD1 (6 bases). The CDR3 consists of 14 residues. Trimming shortened V by 6 bases and J by 3 bases, and 13 bases separated the two germline ends. The germline CDR1 and CDR2 sequences are SGHTS and YDEGEE. CDR3 nucleotides: TGTGCCAGCACTAAAGACAGGTACAATCAGCCCCAGCATTTT. The encoded protein is CASTKDRYNQPQHF.

Here the CDR3 DNA reads TGTGCCAGCAGCCGAGGACAGGGGGGAAAGCCCCAGCATTTT. Translating it yields CASSRGQGGKPQHF. This rearrangement joins TRBV6-5 to TRBJ1-5; the match to TRBD1 covers 10 bases. CDR1 is MNHEY and CDR2 is SVGAGI in the germline V gene. The CDR3 spans 14 residues. V lost 6 bases and J lost 8; bases outside the gene matches: 7.

CDR3 region: CASSLGGSYEQYF. CDR3 DNA sequence: TGTGCCAGCAGTTTAGGCGGCTCCTACGAGCAGTACTTC. The V call is TRBV27, the J call TRBJ2-7; D not certain. Germline-derived CDR1 and CDR2 are MNHEY and SMNVEV (reference sequence). Trimming took 2 bases from V and 0 from J, leaving 5 bases between them. The CDR3 totals 13 residues.

The J gene is TRBJ2-2, the V gene TRBV5-1; D remains ambiguous. The germline V gene encodes CDR1 SGHRS and CDR2 YFSETQ. Trimming took 1 base from V and 4 from J, leaving 8 bases between them. This CDR3 spans 14 amino acids. The CDR3, as DNA: TGCGCCAGCAGCTTGACCTCGGGCACCGGGGAGCTGTTTTTT. Translation gives CASSLTSGTGELFF.

This clone was seen a few times. The chain uses TRBV7-3 and TRBJ2-7, with a weak D call TRBD1 (5 bases). Germline CDR1 is SGHTA and CDR2 is FQGTGA. The V end was cut by 5 bases, the J end by 1 base, with 9 bases between. The length of the CDR3 is 13 residues. The DNA of the CDR3 is TGTGCCAGCAGCCTAGGGGTTTCCTACGAGCAGTACTTC. Protein product: CASSLGVSYEQYF.

The genes are TRBV30 and TRBJ2-2; 14 bases are a match to TRBD2. Germline CDR1 GTSNPN, CDR2 SVGIG (reference sequence). The trim removed 4 bases at V and 10 bases at J, leaving 8 bases unmatched. This CDR3 is 15 amino acids long. The CDR3 spells CAWIGGTSGSKELFF. The CDR3 region has the DNA TGTGCCTGGATAGGGGGGACTAGCGGGAGTAAGGAGCTGTTTTTT.

This clone came up many times. The chain couples TRBV2 to TRBJ1-1; 8 bases agree with TRBD1. This CDR3 contains 14 residues. Trimming took 4 bases from V and 4 from J; bases not matched to a gene: 5. Germline lookup yields CDR1 SNHLY and CDR2 FYNNEI. CDR3 sequence (DNA): TGTGCCAGCAGTGCGACAGGGGCCATCACTGAAGCTTTCTTT. Its protein is CASSATGAITEAFF.

The chain couples TRBV2 to TRBJ1-1, with D perhaps TRBD1 (5 bases). Looked up from germline, CDR1 is SNHLY and CDR2 is FYNNEI. The ends were cut back, 4 bases at V and 1 base at J, with 7 bases in the middle. This CDR3 is built from 13 residues. CDR3 nucleotide sequence: TGTGCCAGCAGTGCCACAGGGAACACTGAAGCTTTCTTT. Amino acids: CASSATGNTEAFF.

The chain links TRBV2 to TRBJ2-3, with 8 nucleotides matching TRBD2. This CDR3 region has 18 residues. Losses at the gene ends were 2 bases for V and 4 bases for J; bases not matched to a gene: 14. Germline V gene sequence: CDR1 SNHLY, CDR2 FYNNEI. The CDR3 DNA follows: TGTGCCAGCAGTGAACTTACCAAGGGACTAGTCCTCCCAGATACGCAGTATTTT. This translates into CASSELTKGLVLPDTQYF.